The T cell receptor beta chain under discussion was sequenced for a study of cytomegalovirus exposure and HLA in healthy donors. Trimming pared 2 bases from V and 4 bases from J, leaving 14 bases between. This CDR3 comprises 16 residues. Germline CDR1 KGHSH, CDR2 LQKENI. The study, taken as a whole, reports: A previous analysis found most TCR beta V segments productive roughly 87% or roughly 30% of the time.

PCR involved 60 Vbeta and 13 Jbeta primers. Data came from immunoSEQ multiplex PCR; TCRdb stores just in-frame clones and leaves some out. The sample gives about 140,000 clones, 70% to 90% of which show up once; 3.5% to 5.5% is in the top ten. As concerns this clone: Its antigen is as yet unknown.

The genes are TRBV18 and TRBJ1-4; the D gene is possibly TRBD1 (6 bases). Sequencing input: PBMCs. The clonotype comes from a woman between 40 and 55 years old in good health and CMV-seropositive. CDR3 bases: TGTGCCAGCTCACCAATTGGGGGCTCGCTTAATGAAAAACTGTTTTTT. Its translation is CASSPIGGSLNEKLFF.